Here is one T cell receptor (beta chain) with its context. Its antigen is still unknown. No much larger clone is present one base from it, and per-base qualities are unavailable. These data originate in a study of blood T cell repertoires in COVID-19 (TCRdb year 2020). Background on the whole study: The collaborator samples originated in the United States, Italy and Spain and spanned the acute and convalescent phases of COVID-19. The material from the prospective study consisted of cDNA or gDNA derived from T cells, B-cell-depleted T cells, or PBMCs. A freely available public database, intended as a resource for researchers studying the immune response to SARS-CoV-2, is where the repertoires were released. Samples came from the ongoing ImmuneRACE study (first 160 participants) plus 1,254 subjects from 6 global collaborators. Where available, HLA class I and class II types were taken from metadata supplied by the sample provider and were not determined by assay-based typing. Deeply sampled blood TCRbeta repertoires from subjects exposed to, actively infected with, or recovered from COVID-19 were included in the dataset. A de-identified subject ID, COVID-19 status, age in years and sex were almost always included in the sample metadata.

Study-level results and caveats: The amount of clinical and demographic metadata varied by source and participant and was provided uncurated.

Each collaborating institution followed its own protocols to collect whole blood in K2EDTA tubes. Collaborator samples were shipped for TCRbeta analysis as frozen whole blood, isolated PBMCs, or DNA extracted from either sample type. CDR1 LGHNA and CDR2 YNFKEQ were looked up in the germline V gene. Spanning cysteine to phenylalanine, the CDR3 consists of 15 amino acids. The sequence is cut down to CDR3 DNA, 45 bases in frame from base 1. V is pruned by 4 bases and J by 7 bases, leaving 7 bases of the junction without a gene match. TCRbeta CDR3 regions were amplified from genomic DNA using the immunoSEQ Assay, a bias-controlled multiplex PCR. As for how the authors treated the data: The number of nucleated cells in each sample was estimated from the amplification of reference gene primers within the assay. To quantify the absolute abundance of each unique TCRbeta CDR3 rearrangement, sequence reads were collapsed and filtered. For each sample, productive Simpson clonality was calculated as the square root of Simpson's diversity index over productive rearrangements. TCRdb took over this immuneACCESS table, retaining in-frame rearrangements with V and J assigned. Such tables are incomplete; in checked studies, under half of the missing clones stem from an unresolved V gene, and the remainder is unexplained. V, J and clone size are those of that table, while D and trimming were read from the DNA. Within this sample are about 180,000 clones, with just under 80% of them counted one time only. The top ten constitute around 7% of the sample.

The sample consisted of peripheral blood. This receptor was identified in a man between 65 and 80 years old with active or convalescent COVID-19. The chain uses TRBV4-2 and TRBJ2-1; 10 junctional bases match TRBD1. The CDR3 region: CASSPRTGGGNEQFF. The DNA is TGTGCCAGCAGCCCAAGGACAGGGGGGGGAAATGAGCAGTTCTTC.